This T cell receptor beta chain was documented in a study of T-cell memory formation after mild COVID-19. Germline V gene data show CDR1 as MGHRA and CDR2 as YSYEKL. Trimming took 5 bases from V and 6 from J, leaving 12 bases between them. This CDR3 is built from 13 residues. Study conclusions and caveats: Some responding clones appeared in pre-infection memory, suggesting cross-reactive memory joined. Contracting clones, day 15 to 85, had balanced CD4/CD8, and later expanders favored CD4+.

A remark on this clonotype: What it recognizes is unknown.

Libraries for TCRalpha and TCRbeta carried sample barcodes and unique molecular identifiers via 5'RACE. TCRdb reprocessed the 5' RACE reads via MiXCR and lists one record per CDR3 protein. The top ten hold around 5.1% of the sample, which has 95,000 to 120,000 distinct CDR3 sequences, around 17% seen once. This TCR was sampled from a man between 18 and 35 years old who had mild COVID-19 (a few samples of this study predate the infection). Cell type and time point are not known. The source material was PBMCs or a T cell subset sorted from them (not recorded which). The chain links TRBV4-1 to TRBJ2-3; possible D gene TRBD1, 6 bases. Written as DNA, the CDR3 is TGCGCCAGCAGCGGGGGCGCAGGGGATACGCAGTATTTT. It codes for CASSGGAGDTQYF.